Detailed here is one T cell receptor beta chain. Sequencing of TCR beta, carried out with a high-throughput approach, was applied to CD8+ and CD4+ T cells from the blood. Reverse transcription of about 0.5 to 1 ug RNA used random hexamers. Amplification of TCR beta CDR3 was carried out by immunoSEQ multiplex PCR, which covered 54 Vbeta and 13 Jbeta segments. TCRdb processed the immunoSEQ multiplex PCR reads anew with MiXCR; each CDR3 protein has one entry. The sample includes about 100,000 distinct CDR3 sequences, 95% of them seen just once. CDR1 and CDR2 from the germline V gene are LGHDT and YNNKEL (reference sequence). The CDR3 is made up of 14 amino acids. Trimming stripped 3 bases from V and 1 base from J, with 9 bases between. The sample is drawn from a study of CD8 T cells in Susac syndrome. Looking at the study overall: Treatment at blood withdrawal was none, corticosteroids, or intravenous immunoglobulin alone in Susac syndrome patients.

The genes are TRBV3-1 and TRBJ1-1; D call uncertain. Sequencing was carried out using CD8+ T cells from PBMCs. The receptor was derived from a human donor with Susac syndrome. CDR3 coding DNA: TGTGCCAGCAGCCAGACGGGGTCGAACACTGAAGCTTTCTTT. Amino acid sequence: CASSQTGSNTEAFF.